This T cell receptor (beta chain) was found in a study of beta chain features in type 1 diabetes. Study-level information: Cell yields, gender and age were comparable in patients and healthy donors.

From germline, CDR1 is GTSNPN and CDR2 SVGIG (reference sequence). Losses at the gene ends were 4 bases for V and 5 bases for J; bases not matched to a gene: 7. CDR3 length: 13 residues. The study's findings and limits: The VDJ junctions of type 1 diabetes patients carried fewer insertions and more deletions. Cells with high TCR expression could be over-represented by cDNA sequencing.

As every portion of the isolated RNA was reverse transcribed, the sequencing read expressed TCRB transcripts. Profiled with immunoSEQ multiplex PCR; TCRdb holds only in-frame clones, not every one. Seen here are about 210,000 clones, about a tenth observed once, and the top ten hold 1% to 1.5%. As to this clone: Its target is unknown.

Sorting that relied on CD45RO/CCR7/CD25/CD127/CD95/CD27 yielded CD4+ naive, central memory, regulatory and stem cell-like memory cells. The sample comprised central memory CD4+ T cells from blood. The source of this sequence is a young man in good health. V is TRBV30 and J is TRBJ1-1; 7 nucleotides align to TRBD1. The CDR3 loop reads CAWTRGGRTEAFF. The CDR3 region has the DNA TGTGCCTGGACCAGAGGGGGCAGGACTGAAGCTTTCTTT. The entire variable domain, with the rest obtained from reference TRBV30 and TRBJ1-1, is as follows: SQTIHQWPATLVQPVGSPLSLECTVEGTSNPNLYWYRQAAGRGLQLLFYSVGIGQISSEVPQNLSASRPQDRQFILSSKKLLLSDSGFYLCAWTRGGRTEAFFGQGTRLTVV.